These 29 T cell receptor beta chains were all obtained from the same sample, sequenced in a study of shared clonotypes between healthy human individuals (TCRdb year 2020). The receptor library was made with the immunoSEQ multiplex PCR assay. The immuneACCESS repertoire file appears here via TCRdb, limited to in-frame rearrangements. These files lack a portion of the clones; in checked studies, under half of the deficit traces to unresolved V genes, and the cause of the others is not known. The sample contains 2 million to 2.5 million clones, roughly 94% of them found a single time. In total, the top ten clones hold roughly 0.13% of the sample. Sequenced material: naive CD4+ T cells sorted from blood. The sample's cell subset or site, from its label and the paper: CD45RA+ positively selected. The receptors here all came from a man in his late teens or twenties in good health.

This clone was seen just once. One end of the junction does not line up with germline, which may come from a read error. The chain has TRBV5-1 and TRBJ2-2; possibly TRBD1 or TRBD2 for D (7 bases each). Germline V gene lookup returns CDR1 SGHRS and CDR2 YFSETQ. The CDR3 covers 16 residues. The CDR3, as DNA: TGCGCCAGCAGCACCAGACAGGGAGGGAACAACGGGGAGCTGTTTTTT. Residues: CASSTRQGGNNGELFF. The full variable domain, completed using reference TRBV5-1 and TRBJ2-2, is KAGVTQTPRYLIKTRGQQVTLSCSPISGHRSVSWYQQTPGQGLQFLFEYFSETQRNKGNFPGRFSGRQFSNSRSEMNVSTLELGDSALYLCASSTRQGGNNGELFFGEGSRLTVL.

This chain links TRBV6-5 with TRBJ1-4; D not resolved. The V and J ends lost 5 bases and 8 bases respectively, with 12 bases between them. Germline V gives CDR1 MNHEY, CDR2 SVGAGI. There are 13 residues in the CDR3. CDR3 in DNA: TGTGCCAGCAGTACCCCTCGGGCCGAAAAACTGTTTTTT. It encodes CASSTPRAEKLFF.

CDR3 loop: CASSPASTDTQYF. The CDR3 nucleotides read TGTGCCAGCAGCCCGGCCTCCACAGATACGCAGTATTTT. The genes are TRBV14 and TRBJ2-3; D unresolved. Trimming took off 4 bases at V and 2 bases at J, with 7 bases between the two ends. This CDR3 contains 13 residues. Looked up from germline, CDR1 is SGHDN and CDR2 is FVKESK.

The gene calls are TRBV7-3 and TRBJ2-2, with 8 bases identical to TRBD2. From germline, CDR1 is SGHTA and CDR2 FQGTGA. The CDR3 totals 17 residues. The trim removed 5 bases at V and 1 base at J, leaving 9 bases unmatched. CDR3 residues: CASSRLPGLGNTGELFF. CDR3 DNA: TGTGCCAGCAGCCGCCTTCCGGGACTAGGGAACACCGGGGAGCTGTTTTTT.

This clone was seen once. This chain joins TRBV21-1 and TRBJ1-2; TRBD1, as called in the table, went unchecked against the DNA. TRBV21-1 is given as a pseudogene. The CDR3 runs to 15 residues. The CDR3 is CASSKSVQGSNGYTF. CDR3 bases: TGTGCCAGCAGCAAAAGTGTGCAGGGATCCAATGGCTACACCTTC.

The chain couples TRBV4-2 to TRBJ2-3; the match to TRBD2 covers 7 bases. The germline CDR1 and CDR2 sequences are LGHNA and YNFKEQ. V lost 1 base, J lost 3 bases, and 4 bases stayed unmatched. The CDR3 spans 15 residues. CDR3 sequence (DNA): TGTGCCAGCAGCCAAGCGGGGGGATGGACAGATACGCAGTATTTT. It translates to CASSQAGGWTDTQYF.

The V and J genes are TRBV6-1 and TRBJ1-2; TRBD1 aligns across 7 bases. J gave up 4 bases and V 1 base, and 12 bases lay outside the gene matches. The CDR3 extends over 17 amino acids. Germline V gives CDR1 MNHNS, CDR2 SASEGT. The CDR3 nucleotides read TGTGCCAGCAGTGAAGAGGGGGGGACAGTCCGGAGCTATGGCTACACCTTC. The encoded protein is CASSEEGGTVRSYGYTF.

CDR3 in amino acids: CASSHGALSYEQYF. CDR3 DNA sequence: TGTGCCAGCAGTCATGGGGCGTTGTCCTACGAGCAGTACTTC. This chain uses TRBV28 with TRBJ2-7; tentatively, D is TRBD1 (5 bases). The length of the CDR3 is 14 residues. Germline V gene data show CDR1 as MDHEN and CDR2 as SYDVKM. The V and J ends lost 5 bases and 1 base respectively, with 12 bases between them.

In its sample, this clone was seen once. This chain connects TRBV10-2 to TRBJ2-7; D is undetermined. The V end lost 10 bases, the J end lost 6 bases, and 7 bases lay between the germline ends. In germline, CDR1 is WSHSY, CDR2 SAAADI. This CDR3 has 9 residues. The DNA of the CDR3 is TGCGCCACAGGCGCCGAGCAGTACTTC. Translated, it gives CATGAEQYF.

This clone appeared once. The CDR3 region has the DNA TGTGCCAGCAGCCCGAATCGCAGGGTTAACTCCATATATTTT. Translation: CASSPNRRVNSIYF. The chain links TRBV5-6 to TRBJ1-3; D may be TRBD1 (5 bases). V lost 4 bases and J 11 bases, leaving 19 bases between the germline ends. CDR1 SGHDT and CDR2 YYEEEE come from the germline V gene. The CDR3 covers 14 residues.

The rearrangement uses TRBV29-1 and TRBJ2-5; unclear D gene. The V and J ends lost 3 bases and 4 bases respectively, with 6 bases between them. CDR1 is SQVTM and CDR2 is ANQGSEA in the germline V gene. The CDR3 extends over 11 amino acids. The CDR3 loop reads CSVERRETQYF. The CDR3 nucleotides read TGCAGCGTTGAGCGGCGAGAGACCCAGTACTTC.

The chain recombines TRBV21-1 with TRBJ2-7; TRBD1, the table's D call, lacks a check against the DNA. TRBV21-1 is marked as a pseudogene. The CDR3 runs to 15 residues. CDR3 DNA sequence: TGTGCCAGCAGCAAAGTACAGGCTAACTCCTACGAGCAGTACTTC. Translated: CASSKVQANSYEQYF.

V gene TRBV2 combines with J gene TRBJ2-2; D gene ambiguous. The germline V gene encodes CDR1 SNHLY and CDR2 FYNNEI. Trimming cost V 8 bases and J 0 bases, with 4 bases left between them. The CDR3 is 12 amino acids. The CDR3 DNA reads TGTGCCAGCGGTTCGAACACCGGGGAGCTGTTTTTT. Amino acids: CASGSNTGELFF.

This clone occurred once. The chain combines TRBV7-2 with TRBJ1-3, with D uncertain. V dropped 1 base and J dropped 1 base, with 5 bases sitting between them. CDR3 length: 14 amino acids. Germline V gene lookup returns CDR1 SGHTA and CDR2 FQGNSA. The CDR3 DNA sequence: TGTGCCAGCAGCTTAGAAAATTCTGGAAACACCATATATTTT. This translates into CASSLENSGNTIYF.

This rearrangement joins TRBV5-6 to TRBJ1-1; TRBD1 might be the D (5 bases). CDR3 length equals 15 residues. CDR1 is SGHDT and CDR2 is YYEEEE in the germline V gene. V gave up 0 bases and J gave up 4 bases, with 13 bases separating them. This CDR3 reads CASSLEFRGSTEAFF. The CDR3 DNA is TGTGCCAGCAGCTTGGAGTTTCGGGGGAGCACTGAAGCTTTCTTT. Complete variable domain (other parts from reference TRBV5-6 and TRBJ1-1): DAGVTQSPTHLIKTRGQQVTLRCSPKSGHDTVSWYQQALGQGPQFIFQYYEEEERQRGNFPDRFSGHQFPNYSSELNVNALLLGDSALYLCASSLEFRGSTEAFFGQGTRLTVV.

The chain uses TRBV5-1 and TRBJ2-7, with 8 bases lining up with TRBD2. CDR1 and CDR2 from the germline V gene are SGHRS and YFSETQ. V lost 0 bases and J lost 3; bases outside the gene matches: 8. The CDR3 contains 16 residues. CDR3 coding DNA: TGCGCCAGCAGCTTGGCCGCCGGGGGGGCCCGCTACGAGCAGTACTTC. Protein: CASSLAAGGARYEQYF.

This sequence joins TRBV6-1 and TRBJ2-5; tentatively, D is TRBD1 or TRBD2 (5 bases each). CDR3 length: 13 amino acids. Between the trimmed V and J ends, which lost 3 bases and 4 bases, there was a span of 9 bases. The germline V gene encodes CDR1 MNHNS and CDR2 SASEGT. The chain's CDR3 is CASSDGAAETQYF. The DNA of the CDR3 is TGTGCCAGCAGTGACGGGGCAGCAGAGACCCAGTACTTC.

In the case of this clone: Within the sample, other DNA sequences also encode this same CDR3. The chain recombines TRBV9 with TRBJ1-1; D not certain. This CDR3 comprises 13 residues. Germline loops: CDR1 SGDLS, CDR2 YYNGEE. Between the trimmed V and J ends, which lost 0 bases and 4 bases, there was a span of 7 bases. CDR3 coding DNA: TGTGCCAGCAGCGTAGAAGGTGGCACTGAAGCTTTCTTT. Its translation: CASSVEGGTEAFF.

The chain has TRBV5-1 and TRBJ2-7; 11 positions agree with TRBD1. The trim removed 4 bases at V and 6 bases at J, leaving 6 bases unmatched. The CDR3 runs 14 residues. Germline CDR1 and CDR2: SGHRS and YFSETQ. CDR3 sequence (DNA): TGCGCCAGCAGCCCAACCGGGACAGGGGGCGAGCAGTACTTC. Protein sequence: CASSPTGTGGEQYF.

The rearrangement links TRBV11-2 to TRBJ2-1, with 7 bases aligning to TRBD2. The germline gives CDR1 SGHAT, CDR2 FQNNGV. J lost 4 bases, V lost 5 bases, and 8 bases had no gene match. There are 15 residues in the CDR3. The CDR3 is CASSPGGPLYNEQFF. CDR3 sequence (DNA): TGTGCCAGCAGCCCGGGGGGACCGTTATACAATGAGCAGTTCTTC. The whole variable domain, filled in from reference TRBV11-2 and TRBJ2-1, reads EAGVAQSPRYKIIEKRQSVAFWCNPISGHATLYWYQQILGQGPKLLIQFQNNGVVDDSQLPKDRFSAERLKGVDSTLKIQPAKLEDSAVYLCASSPGGPLYNEQFFGPGTRLTVL.

The V gene is TRBV6-4, the J gene TRBJ1-5, with TRBD1 as a possible D gene (5 bases). The V end lost 6 bases, the J end lost 3 bases, and 21 bases lay between the germline ends. CDR1 and CDR2 (germline): MRHNA, SNTAGT. The CDR3 length is 17 residues. For the CDR3, the DNA is TGTGCCAGCAGCCCGAGCCGGGCCCAGGGCGTCAATCAGCCCCAGCATTTT. Translating gives CASSPSRAQGVNQPQHF.

This chain connects TRBV10-3 to TRBJ1-1, with D possibly TRBD1 on 6 matching bases. Trimming shortened V by 2 bases and J by 6 bases, and 10 bases separated the two germline ends. The germline V gene encodes CDR1 ENHRY and CDR2 SYGVKD. The CDR3 length is 13 residues. CDR3 in DNA: TGTGCCATCAGTGAGAAGGGGGTGGCTGAAGCTTTCTTT. It specifies CAISEKGVAEAFF.

The CDR3 nucleotides read TGTGCCAGCAGTGGAGGACAGCTCAAGGGGCTCTTGGAGATAAACACTGAAGCTTTCTTT. Translated, it gives CASSGGQLKGLLEINTEAFF. V and J are TRBV6-1 and TRBJ1-1; D perhaps matches TRBD1 (6 bases). The germline V and J ends were trimmed by 4 bases and 2 bases, with 29 bases remaining between them. Germline V CDR1 and CDR2: MNHNS, SASEGT. The length of the CDR3 is 20 residues.

V is TRBV6-5 and J is TRBJ2-7; D unresolved. Germline V lookup: CDR1 MNHEY, CDR2 SVGAGI. This CDR3 contains 13 residues. Trimming shortened V by 10 bases and J by 6 bases, and 19 bases separated the two germline ends. CDR3 sequence (DNA): TGTGCCACCGGACGCGTGGGGTTTGTCGAGCAGTACTTC. It yields the protein CATGRVGFVEQYF.

The chain has TRBV30 and TRBJ1-1; the match to TRBD1 covers 8 bases. Per the germline V gene, CDR1 is GTSNPN and CDR2 is SVGIG (reference sequence). J lost 0 bases, V lost 6 bases, and 6 bases had no gene match. The CDR3 extends over 14 amino acids. CDR3 sequence (DNA): TGTGCCTGTCGACAGGGGTTCATGAACACTGAAGCTTTCTTT. The encoded protein is CACRQGFMNTEAFF.

The rearrangement joins TRBV30 to TRBJ2-2; perhaps D is TRBD1 or TRBD2 (5 bases each). The CDR3 is 13 amino acids. Germline V gene lookup returns CDR1 GTSNPN and CDR2 SVGIG (reference sequence). With 1 base removed from V and 6 bases from J, the gap between germline ends came to 9 bases. CDR3 region: CAWSGGRAGELFF. In nucleotides, the CDR3 is TGTGCCTGGAGTGGGGGACGGGCCGGGGAGCTGTTTTTT.

The chain carries TRBV29-1 and TRBJ2-1, with D unclear. The CDR3 consists of 10 residues. Germline V gene sequence: CDR1 SQVTM, CDR2 ANQGSEA. CDR3 loop: CALGNNEQFF. The CDR3 DNA is TGCGCCCTTGGAAACAATGAGCAGTTCTTC.

The gene calls are TRBV5-1 and TRBJ2-5; D not resolved. Germline CDR1 is SGHRS and CDR2 is YFSETQ. The CDR3 totals 14 residues. The V end lost 4 bases, the J end lost 7 bases, and 17 bases lay between the germline ends. CDR3 in DNA: TGCGCCAGCAGCCCGCTGGACCAAATGGGGACCCAGTACTTC. This gives the protein CASSPLDQMGTQYF.

About this clone itself: The sample carries other DNA sequences with the same CDR3. V and J are TRBV6-5 and TRBJ1-2; 8 bases fit TRBD1. CDR1 is MNHEY and CDR2 is SVGAGI in the germline V gene. The V gene end was trimmed by 1 base and the J gene end by 5 bases; junction bases not matched to a gene: 3. This CDR3 has 14 amino acids. CDR3 residues: CASSYLRQGYGYTF. DNA for the CDR3: TGTGCCAGCAGTTACTTGAGACAGGGGTATGGCTACACCTTC.